These 9 T cell receptor beta chains were all obtained from the same sample, sequenced in a study of early T cells in non-severe SARS-CoV-2 infection. One entry per CDR3 protein results from TCRdb running MiXCR on the 5' RACE reads. The sample carries tens of thousands of distinct CDR3 sequences, roughly 5.7% recorded once. The sequenced material came from whole blood. These receptors came from an adult who was a healthcare worker with PCR-confirmed SARS-CoV-2 infection or an uninfected control (not recorded which).

This clonotype was counted ten times or more. The DNA of the CDR3 is TGCAGTGCTAGAGATCGTACGGCCCCGGGCACCGGGGAGCTGTTTTTT. Encoded protein: CSARDRTAPGTGELFF. The chain recombines TRBV20-1 with TRBJ2-2; the D is unclear. The CDR3 length is 16 residues. The germline V gene encodes CDR1 DFQATT and CDR2 SNEGSKA (reference sequence). V lost 0 bases to trimming and J lost 4 bases, with 15 bases between them.

This clonotype was observed at least ten times. The chain uses TRBV6-6 and TRBJ1-5, with D perhaps TRBD1 (6 bases). The germline gives CDR1 MNHNY, CDR2 SVGAGI (reference sequence). The CDR3 has 13 amino acids. Deletions cut 9 bases from V and 1 base from J, with 10 bases between. The CDR3 DNA reads as TGTGCCAGTAGGGGGGGGAGCAATCAGCCCCAGCATTTT. This codes for CASRGGSNQPQHF.

This clonotype was recorded many times. The chain joins TRBV2 to TRBJ1-6; TRBD1 might be the D (5 bases). This CDR3 region has 17 residues. V was clipped by 4 bases and J by 8 bases, with 21 bases between them. From germline, CDR1 is SNHLY and CDR2 FYNNEI. For the CDR3, the DNA is TGTGCCAGCAGTGTGACGGGACGGTGGGGGAGTCATTCACCCCTCCACTTT. It encodes CASSVTGRWGSHSPLHF. Supplemented by reference TRBV2 and TRBJ1-6, the full variable domain reads EPEVTQTPSHQVTQMGQEVILRCVPISNHLYFYWYRQILGQKVEFLVSFYNNEISEKSEIFDDQFSVERPDGSNFTLKIRSTKLEDSAMYFCASSVTGRWGSHSPLHFGNGTRLTVT.

The chain has TRBV6-1 and TRBJ2-7, with a weak D call TRBD1 (5 bases). This CDR3 region has 13 residues. The germline V and J ends were trimmed by 5 bases and 2 bases, with 10 bases remaining between them. Germline V gene data show CDR1 as MNHNS and CDR2 as SASEGT. The CDR3, as DNA: TGTGCCAGCAGTCGGACACAGACCTACGAGCAGTACTTC. Translated: CASSRTQTYEQYF.

This chain links TRBV6-1 with TRBJ2-7; D perhaps matches TRBD1 (6 bases). Trimming took 2 bases from V and 5 from J, leaving 13 bases between them. CDR3 length: 14 amino acids. The germline V gene encodes CDR1 MNHNS and CDR2 SASEGT. This CDR3 is CASSEYWDKDEQYF. DNA of the CDR3: TGTGCCAGCAGTGAATACTGGGACAAAGACGAGCAGTACTTC.

This clonotype was counted ten times or more. V is TRBV6-5 and J is TRBJ1-4, with D unclear. The V end was cut by 7 bases, the J end by 3 bases, with 9 bases between. In germline, CDR1 is MNHEY, CDR2 SVGAGI. The CDR3 loop spans 13 amino acids. The CDR3 sequence: CASKMVANEKLFF. CDR3 in DNA: TGTGCCAGCAAGATGGTAGCTAATGAAAAACTGTTTTTT.

This clonotype was counted between two and nine times. V usage is TRBV11-2 and J usage is TRBJ2-7; 9 nucleotides agree with TRBD2. The CDR3 sequence is 14 residues long. V shed 6 bases, J shed 2 bases, and the junction held 5 bases outside the gene matches. CDR1 SGHAT and CDR2 FQNNGV come from the germline V gene. The CDR3 reads CASRGLAGPYEQYF. Here the CDR3 DNA reads TGTGCCAGCAGGGGGCTAGCGGGGCCCTACGAGCAGTACTTC.

This clonotype was seen repeatedly, ten times or more. This rearrangement joins TRBV7-7 to TRBJ2-5; D possibly corresponds to TRBD1 (6 bases). The CDR3 sequence is 14 residues long. With 4 bases removed from V and 4 bases from J, the gap between germline ends came to 13 bases. Germline assignment: CDR1 SSHAT and CDR2 FNYEAQ (reference sequence). The CDR3: CASSSTGYGETQYF. The DNA of the CDR3 is TGTGCCAGCAGCTCGACAGGTTACGGAGAGACCCAGTACTTC.

The chain couples TRBV6-2 or TRBV6-3 to TRBJ1-6; tentative D call: TRBD1 (5 bases). This CDR3 has 12 residues. V lost 6 bases and J lost 7, with 7 bases in between. The germline V gene has CDR1 MNHEY and CDR2 SVGEGT. For the CDR3, the DNA is TGTGCCAGCAGCTACAGGAATTCACCCCTCCACTTT. Translated, it gives CASSYRNSPLHF.